This T cell receptor beta chain appears in the sequencing data of a study of cytomegalovirus exposure and HLA in healthy donors listed by TCRdb under 2017. For the study in its entirety: An earlier analysis of a few hundred of the donors reported about 280 Gb of sequence data and approximately 120 million unique TCR beta sequences obtained from roughly 170 million T cells. About 330 gigabases of sequencing data and around 85 million unique TCR sequences made up an early release that covered nearly 650 HLA-typed donors. The genetic ancestry cluster associated with self-reported Caucasian donors included 65% to 90% of the roughly 360 genotyped donors. The study aimed to test whether signatures of past pathogen exposure could be identified by cataloging public T cell receptors. Using immunosequencing, the study profiled T cell repertoires from 666 subjects and related those repertoires to cytomegalovirus serostatus. Besides the first cohort of 666 subjects, a separate validation cohort made up of 120 different subjects was used. The study combined high-throughput TCR immunosequencing, statistical association of individual TCRs with disease status, and machine learning to predict cytomegalovirus infection status. A later analysis re-examined previously published TCR beta repertoires from roughly 650 donors and added high-resolution HLA genotyping to investigate patterns of TCR occurrence. The later analysis used no new phenotypic data to find candidate immune exposures, relying instead on TCR beta sequences and their occurrence across donors. To decide whether each TCR beta V gene segment behaved as functional or pseudogenic, an earlier analysis of fewer than 750 of the donors relied on high-throughput TCR beta sequencing. Alongside the repertoire data, information on donor age, sex, ethnicity and CMV serostatus was compiled. A later genetic analysis took genome-wide SNP genotypes for about three fifths of the roughly 700 donors and used that subset as a discovery cohort. All discovery cohort repertoires had been generated using a single sequencing platform. HLA typing included class I and class II loci at four-digit resolution. The number of typed donors differed by locus: about 620-630 for A, B, C, DRB1 and DQB1; approximately 540 for DQA1; approximately 600 for DPA1; and about 450 for DPB1. Roughly 5 DR-DQ haplotypes were handled as single units for association and clustering, since linkage in the cohort was strong. Among roughly 370 genotyped donors of the cohort, an average of approximately 230,000 unique TCR beta nucleotide sequences were sequenced per donor, roughly a sixth of them non-productive. Study-level results and caveats: A later analysis associated approximately 17,000 TCR beta sequences with specific HLA alleles at a false discovery rate of 0.05. Correlated functional status among segregating V segments might be attributable to linkage disequilibrium, but an unknown experimental factor could not be ruled out. According to a later analysis, parvovirus B19, influenza, CMV and Epstein-Barr virus appeared linked to several top co-occurrence clusters. The earlier analysis of 587 of the donors excluded some 15 rarely observed V segments, including chromosome 9 orphons, because counts were too low. Roughly uniform sequencing depth across donors was assumed in presence/absence analyses, although this assumption may not hold. The authors suggested that the approach could potentially be extended to other disease states and immunological phenotypes. A later analysis found that HLA-associated TCR beta chains were more clonally expanded and had lower generation probabilities than equally common non-associated chains. CMV serostatus was the only immune exposure information available for the cohort. Most TCR sequences were seen in very few donors, while some public TCRs were found in many individuals. The study gave a list of some 150 TCR beta chains associated with cytomegalovirus. In an earlier analysis of more than 450 of the donors, most TCR beta V segments were observed in productive rearrangements about 90% or about 30% of the time, broadly matching IMGT annotations. A further reported finding was that TCR beta sequences accurately predicted the HLA-A and HLA-B alleles for most subjects in the first cohort. According to a later analysis, TCR association rates differed among HLA loci, with DRB1 alleles showing the most associated TCRs and HLA-C alleles showing the fewest. When HLA alleles, especially DR and DQ, strongly co-occurred, attributing TCR associations to individual alleles was difficult. In this cohort, only TCR beta chains were sequenced, and detectable features were limited by the absence of alpha or paired-chain data. An association between a missense DCLRE1C variant and V-gene and J-gene trimming of TCR beta chains was found in a later genetic analysis and replicated in an independent cohort. According to a later genetic analysis, donors in an Asian-associated ancestry cluster had fewer N-insertions in productive TCRs than the approximately 630-donor mean. Most CMV-associated TCR beta chains appeared to be HLA-restricted in a later analysis, and the HLA associations seemed to be driven largely by CMV exposure. In vitro tests confirmed that a few of the cytomegalovirus-associated TCR beta chains recognize cytomegalovirus antigens. A group of highly shared sequence variants was considered likely to be a technical artifact of the sequencing pipeline. Because HLA typing was missing for some donors at each locus, association tests included only the typed subset. Cytomegalovirus status was reported to be diagnosed by the classifier with high specificity and sensitivity in both the original and validation cohorts. The 87-base-pair reads could not distinguish some IMGT-functional V segments, including TRBV6-2 and TRBV6-3, so those segments were excluded.

The cohort comprised 670 or so healthy bone marrow donors. At the time of sampling, all cohort members were nominally healthy, though unrecorded immune exposures were likely present. The donor tested CMV seronegative and was one of the 352 seronegative cohort members. A peripheral blood sample was collected from each donor, and TCR beta sequencing was performed on peripheral blood mononuclear cells. Genomic DNA extraction from the blood cell samples was performed with the Qiagen DNeasy Blood Extraction Kit. Comment on this clone: Its antigen is still unknown. The input lacks base qualities; no much larger clone sits a single base away.

Relative to germline, V is missing 0 bases and J is missing 5 bases, with 6 bases of the junction outside any gene match. The CDR3 sequence holds 16 residues, the cysteine and phenylalanine included. Solely the CDR3 DNA is kept, with 48 bases framed from the first base. From a lookup of the germline V gene, CDR1 and CDR2 are KGHSH and LQKENI. Library creation used the immunoSEQ multiplex PCR assay. For the multiplex PCR, a mixture combining 60 forward primers for TCR Vbeta segments and 13 reverse primers for TCR Jbeta segments was used. Amplification of the CDR3 region of rearranged TCR beta genes was performed with a multiplex PCR assay on genomic DNA. On the Illumina HiSeq System, the amplified TCR beta libraries were sequenced as 87-base-pair reads. From the authors' description of their analysis: Across the 666 repertoires, a later analysis counted tens of millions of unique TCR beta chains, around 11 million of which were shared by at least two donors. To remove PCR and sequencing errors, raw reads were error-corrected and collapsed into unique sequences using a nearest-neighbor algorithm that merged closely related sequences. CDR3 sequences were aligned to IMGT reference sequences to assign V, D and J gene segments. For a sequence to be retained, at least a six-nucleotide match to both a V gene segment and a J gene segment was required. Rearrangements were classified as productive when the CDR3 lacked stop codons and remained in frame with V and J, and all other rearrangements were classified as non-productive. CDR3 was defined according to IMGT convention as the region running from the second conserved V-encoded cysteine to the conserved J-encoded phenylalanine. Sequences without an unambiguous match to a single V gene segment were excluded from the earlier analysis of several hundred of the donors. An earlier analysis of about 590 of the donors classified V segments as functional when productive rearrangements were above 56.7% and as segregating when the standard deviation between donors was above 5%. A statistical classification framework was built for diagnosing cytomegalovirus status from the catalog of TCR beta chain sequences. In a later analysis, V and J genes were assigned by comparing TCR nucleotide sequences against IMGT/GENE-DB human TR gene sequences. A later analysis assigned CDR3 sequences and most-parsimonious VDJ recombination scenarios with the TCRdist pipeline. In a later analysis, every TCR beta chain was defined by the combination of its CDR3 amino acid sequence and its V-gene family, and reads without a unique V-gene family were dropped. In a later analysis, approximately 590 highly shared, low-generation-probability nucleotide sequences were removed to address suspected cross-contamination and a sequencing artifact. A later analysis calculated a clonal expansion index for each public chain from normalized within-repertoire ranks of inferred template counts. A later analysis computed generation probabilities with a VDJ recombination model fitted to out-of-frame rearrangements, and checked the results against IGoR. A later analysis scored TCR-TCR, TCR-HLA and TCR-CMV co-occurrence with hypergeometric tests, applying a repertoire-size bias correction to TCR pairs. In a later analysis, false discovery rates were estimated by permuting HLA or CMV assignments 20 times. In a later analysis, co-occurring TCRs were grouped using DBSCAN, with TCRdist sequence similarity added in when clustering inside HLA-allele-positive subsets. Repertoires with fewer than 30,000 or more than 120,000 public chains were left out of co-occurrence clustering, as were about 5 repertoires with anomalous nucleotide sharing. This immuneACCESS table, as held by TCRdb, lists in-frame sequences with V and J called but not all clones. Of the missing ones, under half trace to an unresolved V gene in checked studies; the others have no known cause. That table is the source of V, J and clone size, and D and trimming were worked out from the DNA. The sample table contains 100,000 or so clones; only one count was recorded for about 80% of them. Around 4% of the sample rests with the top ten.

The origin of this receptor is a man aged 35 to 55 in good health and CMV-seronegative. Recombination joined TRBV18 with TRBJ2-2; TRBD2 agrees with 7 junctional bases. The material sequenced was PBMCs. CDR3 protein: CASSPPGGGGTGELFF. The DNA is TGTGCCAGCTCACCACCCGGCGGGGGAGGGACCGGGGAGCTGTTTTTT.